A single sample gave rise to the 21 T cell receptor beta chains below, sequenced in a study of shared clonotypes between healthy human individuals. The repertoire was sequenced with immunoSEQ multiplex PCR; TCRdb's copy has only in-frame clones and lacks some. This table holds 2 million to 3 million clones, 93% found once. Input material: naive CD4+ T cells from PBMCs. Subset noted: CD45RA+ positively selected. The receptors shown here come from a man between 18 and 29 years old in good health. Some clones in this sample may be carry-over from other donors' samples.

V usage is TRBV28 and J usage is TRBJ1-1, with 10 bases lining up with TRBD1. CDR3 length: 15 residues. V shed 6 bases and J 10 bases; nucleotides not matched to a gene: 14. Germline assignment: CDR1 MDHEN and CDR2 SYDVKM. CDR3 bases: TGTGCCAGCAGCCTACGACAGGGGGCGATTGGCGGAGCTTTCTTT. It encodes CASSLRQGAIGGAFF. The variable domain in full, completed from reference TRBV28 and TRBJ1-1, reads DVKVTQSSRYLVKRTGEKVFLECVQDMDHENMFWYRQDPGLGLRLIYFSYDVKMKEKGDIPEGYSVSREKKERFSLILESASTNQTSMYLCASSLRQGAIGGAFFGQGTRLTVV.

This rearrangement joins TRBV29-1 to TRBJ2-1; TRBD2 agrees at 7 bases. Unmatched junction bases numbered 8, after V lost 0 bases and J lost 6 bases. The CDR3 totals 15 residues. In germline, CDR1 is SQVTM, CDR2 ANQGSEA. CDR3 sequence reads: CSVEEIRLASNEQFF. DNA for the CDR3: TGCAGCGTTGAAGAAATCCGACTAGCAAGCAATGAGCAGTTCTTC.

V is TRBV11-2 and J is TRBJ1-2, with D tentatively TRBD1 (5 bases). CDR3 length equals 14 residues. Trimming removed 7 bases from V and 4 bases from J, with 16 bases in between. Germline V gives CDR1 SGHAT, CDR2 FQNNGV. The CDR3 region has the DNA TGTGCCAGCAACCAGAGGGGAACCTTCTATGGCTACACCTTC. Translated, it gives CASNQRGTFYGYTF.

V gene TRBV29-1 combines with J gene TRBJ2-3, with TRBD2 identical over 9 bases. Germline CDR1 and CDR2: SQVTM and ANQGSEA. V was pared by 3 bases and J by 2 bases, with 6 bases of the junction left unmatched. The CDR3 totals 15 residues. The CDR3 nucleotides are TGCAGCGTTGATCTAGCGGGATGGTTCACAGATACGCAGTATTTT. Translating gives CSVDLAGWFTDTQYF.

The CDR3 bases are TGTGCCAGCAGTTACTCAAACCCGGGACTAGCCAACGAGCAGTACTTC. It codes for CASSYSNPGLANEQYF. V gene TRBV6-5 combines with J gene TRBJ2-7; 9 bases match TRBD2. Germline V CDR1 and CDR2: MNHEY, SVGAGI. After removal of 0 bases from V and 5 bases from J, the junction contained 8 bases not matched to a gene. The CDR3 runs to 16 residues.

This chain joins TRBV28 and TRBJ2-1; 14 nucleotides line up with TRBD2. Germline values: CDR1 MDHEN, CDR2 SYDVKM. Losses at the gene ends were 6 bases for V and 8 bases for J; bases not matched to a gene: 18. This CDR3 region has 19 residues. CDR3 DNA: TGTGCCAGCAGGGGTTGGGACAGCTTGGGACTAGCGGGAGTCGATGAGCAGTTCTTC. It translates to CASRGWDSLGLAGVDEQFF.

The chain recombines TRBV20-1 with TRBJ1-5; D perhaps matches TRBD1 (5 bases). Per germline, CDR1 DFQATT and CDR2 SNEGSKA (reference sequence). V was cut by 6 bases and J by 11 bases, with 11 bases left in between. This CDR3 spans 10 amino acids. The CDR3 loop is CSARQSTQHF. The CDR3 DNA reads TGCAGTGCCCGACAGTCAACCCAGCATTTT.

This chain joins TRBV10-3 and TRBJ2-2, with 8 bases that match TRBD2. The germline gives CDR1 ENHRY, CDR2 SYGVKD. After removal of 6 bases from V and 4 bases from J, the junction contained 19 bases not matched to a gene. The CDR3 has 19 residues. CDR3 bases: TGTGCCATCAGCCTAATAAGGAACCCTGGGACTAGTAGCACCGGGGAGCTGTTTTTT. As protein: CAISLIRNPGTSSTGELFF.

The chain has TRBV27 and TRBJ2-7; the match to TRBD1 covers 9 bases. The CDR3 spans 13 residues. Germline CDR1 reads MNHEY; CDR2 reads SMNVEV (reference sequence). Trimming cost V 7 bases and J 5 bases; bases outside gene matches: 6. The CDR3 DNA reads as TGTGCCAGCAAGGGGACAGGGTTGGACGAGCAGTACTTC. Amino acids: CASKGTGLDEQYF.

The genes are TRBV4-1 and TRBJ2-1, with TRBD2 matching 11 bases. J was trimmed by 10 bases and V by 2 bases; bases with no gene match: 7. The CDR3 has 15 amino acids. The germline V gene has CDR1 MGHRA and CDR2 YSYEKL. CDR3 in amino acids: CASSQLMIAGGEQFF. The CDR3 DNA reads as TGCGCCAGCAGCCAATTAATGATAGCGGGAGGGGAGCAGTTCTTC.

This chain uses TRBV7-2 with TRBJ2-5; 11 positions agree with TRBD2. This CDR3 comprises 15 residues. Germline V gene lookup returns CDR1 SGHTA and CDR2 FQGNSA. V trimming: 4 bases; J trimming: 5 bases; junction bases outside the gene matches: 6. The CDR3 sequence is CASSSPSGRRETQYF. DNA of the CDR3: TGTGCCAGCAGCTCACCTAGCGGGAGGCGGGAGACCCAGTACTTC.

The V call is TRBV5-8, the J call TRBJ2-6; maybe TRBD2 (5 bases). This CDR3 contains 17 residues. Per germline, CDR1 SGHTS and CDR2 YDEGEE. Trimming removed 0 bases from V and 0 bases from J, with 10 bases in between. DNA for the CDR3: TGTGCCAGCAGCTTGGCTGTCGGACTCTCTGGGGCCAACGTCCTGACTTTC. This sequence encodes CASSLAVGLSGANVLTF.

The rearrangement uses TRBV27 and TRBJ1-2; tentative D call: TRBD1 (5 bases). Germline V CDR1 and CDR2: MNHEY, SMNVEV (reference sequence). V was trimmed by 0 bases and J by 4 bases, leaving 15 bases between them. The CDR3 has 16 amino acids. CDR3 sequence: CASSLSGQESLYGYTF. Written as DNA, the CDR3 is TGTGCCAGCAGTTTATCGGGGCAGGAGTCACTCTATGGCTACACCTTC.

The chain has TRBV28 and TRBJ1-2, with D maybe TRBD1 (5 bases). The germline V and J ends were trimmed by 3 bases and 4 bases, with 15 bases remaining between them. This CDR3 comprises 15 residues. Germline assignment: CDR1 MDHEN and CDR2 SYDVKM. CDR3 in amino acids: CASSFGWGNAYGYTF. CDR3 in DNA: TGTGCCAGCAGTTTTGGGTGGGGGAATGCCTATGGCTACACCTTC.

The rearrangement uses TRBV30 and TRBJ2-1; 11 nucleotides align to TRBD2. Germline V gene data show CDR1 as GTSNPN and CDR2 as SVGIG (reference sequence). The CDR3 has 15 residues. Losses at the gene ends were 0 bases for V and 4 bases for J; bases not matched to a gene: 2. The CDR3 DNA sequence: TGTGCCTGGAGTGTACGACTAGCGGGATACAATGAGCAGTTCTTC. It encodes CAWSVRLAGYNEQFF.

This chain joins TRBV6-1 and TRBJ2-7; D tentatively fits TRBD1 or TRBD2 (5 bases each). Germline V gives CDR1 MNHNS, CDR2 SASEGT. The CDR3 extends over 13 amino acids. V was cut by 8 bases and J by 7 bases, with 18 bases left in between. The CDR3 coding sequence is TGTGCCAGCTGGGGGATTACGTCTGGTGAGCAGTACTTC. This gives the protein CASWGITSGEQYF.

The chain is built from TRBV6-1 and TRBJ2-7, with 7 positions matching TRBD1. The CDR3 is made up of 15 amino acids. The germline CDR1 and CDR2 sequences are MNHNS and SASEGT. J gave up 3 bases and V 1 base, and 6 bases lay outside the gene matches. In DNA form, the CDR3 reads TGTGCCAGCAGTGAAGGACAGGGTGAATTCTACGAGCAGTACTTC. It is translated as CASSEGQGEFYEQYF.

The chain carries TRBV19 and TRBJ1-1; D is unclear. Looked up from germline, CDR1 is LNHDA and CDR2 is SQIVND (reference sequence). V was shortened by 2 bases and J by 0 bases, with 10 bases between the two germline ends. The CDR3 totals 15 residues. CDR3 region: CASSISGQLNTEAFF. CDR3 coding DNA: TGTGCCAGTAGTATATCAGGTCAGCTGAACACTGAAGCTTTCTTT.

CDR3 bases: TGTGCCAGCGGCAGGCTATCGACCTACGAGCAGTACTTC. This gives the protein CASGRLSTYEQYF. The chain links TRBV28 to TRBJ2-7; no clear D. This CDR3 spans 13 amino acids. The V end lost 8 bases, the J end lost 2 bases, and 13 bases lay between the germline ends. Germline CDR1 MDHEN, CDR2 SYDVKM.

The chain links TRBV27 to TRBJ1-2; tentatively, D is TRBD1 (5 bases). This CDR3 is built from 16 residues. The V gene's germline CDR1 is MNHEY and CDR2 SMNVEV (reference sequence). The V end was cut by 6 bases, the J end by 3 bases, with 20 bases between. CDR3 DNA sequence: TGTGCCAGCAGCTTCCGGGACGGAAGAGTTCACTATGGCTACACCTTC. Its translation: CASSFRDGRVHYGYTF.

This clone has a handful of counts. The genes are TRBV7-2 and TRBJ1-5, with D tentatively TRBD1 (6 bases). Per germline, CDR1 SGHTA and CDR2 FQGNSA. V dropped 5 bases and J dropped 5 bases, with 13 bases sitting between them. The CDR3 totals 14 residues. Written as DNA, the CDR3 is TGTGCCAGCAGCAAACAGGGCTGGGATCAGCCCCAGCATTTT. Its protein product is CASSKQGWDQPQHF.